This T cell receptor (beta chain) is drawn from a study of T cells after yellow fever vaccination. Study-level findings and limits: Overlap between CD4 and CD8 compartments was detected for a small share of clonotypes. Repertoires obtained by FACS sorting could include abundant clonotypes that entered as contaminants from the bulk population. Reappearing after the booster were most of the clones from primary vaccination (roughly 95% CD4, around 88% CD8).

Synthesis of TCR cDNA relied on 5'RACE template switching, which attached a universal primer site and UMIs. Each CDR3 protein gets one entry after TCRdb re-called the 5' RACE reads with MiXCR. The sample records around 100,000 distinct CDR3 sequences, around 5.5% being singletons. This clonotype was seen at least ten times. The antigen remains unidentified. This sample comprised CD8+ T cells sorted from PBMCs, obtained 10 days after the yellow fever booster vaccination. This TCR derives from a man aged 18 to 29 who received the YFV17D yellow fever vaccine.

The CDR3 DNA reads as TGTGCCAGCAGTTACAGTCGGGCAGATACGCAGTATTTT. This codes for CASSYSRADTQYF. J is TRBJ2-3 and V is TRBV6-2 or TRBV6-3; no reliable D call. This CDR3 comprises 13 residues. V gave up 2 bases and J gave up 4 bases, with 7 bases separating them. CDR1 and CDR2 (germline): MNHEY, SVGEGT.